The 6 T cell receptor beta chains below all came from one sample that was sequenced in a study of vaccination and CD4 T cells after COVID-19. The treatment was: approximately 11-day PBMC culture with coronavirus spike peptide pools or control peptides (ViraFEST assay). According to the study, CD4+ T cells from the unexposed donor were gathered ahead of the COVID-19 pandemic (2011-2018). For these receptors, no antigen is known. Sequencing of DNA taken from cultured CD4+ T cells relied on the Oncomine TCR Beta short-read assay. One entry per CDR3 protein results from TCRdb running MiXCR on the PCR reads. Found here are a few thousand distinct CDR3 sequences, roughly 37% of them singletons; the top ten hold roughly 50%. The sequencing sample was made of CD4+ T cells from blood, cultured in vitro. All receptors derive from a human donor in good health.

The chain recombines TRBV6-1 with TRBJ2-1; no clear D. CDR3 length equals 15 residues. Germline CDR1 reads MNHNS; CDR2 reads SASEGT. V was clipped by 5 bases and J by 0 bases, with 11 bases between them. CDR3 loop: CASSLPSSSYNEQFF. DNA for the CDR3: TGTGCCAGCAGTCTCCCCAGCAGCTCCTACAATGAGCAGTTCTTC.

CDR3 in DNA: TGCAGCGTTGAAAGACTGGTAGCCGGGGAGCTGTTTTTT. Protein sequence: CSVERLVAGELFF. V usage is TRBV29-1 and J usage is TRBJ2-2; D unresolved. Germline CDR1 reads SQVTM; CDR2 reads ANQGSEA. The CDR3 has 13 amino acids. V gave up 2 bases and J gave up 6 bases, with 10 bases separating them.

This clonotype has only a few counts. The chain has TRBV7-9 and TRBJ2-5; D might be TRBD1 or TRBD2, each matching 5 bases. Trimming shortened V by 1 base and J by 1 base, and 10 bases separated the two germline ends. CDR1 is SEHNR and CDR2 is FQNEAQ in the germline V gene (reference sequence). This CDR3 is built from 15 residues. CDR3 region: CASSLDGTRQETQYF. The CDR3 DNA sequence: TGTGCCAGCAGCTTAGATGGGACCCGCCAAGAGACCCAGTACTTC.

The gene calls are TRBV4-1 and TRBJ2-1; a weak D match, TRBD2 (6 bases). The ends were cut back, 1 base at V and 8 bases at J, with 15 bases in the middle. The germline V gene encodes CDR1 MGHRA and CDR2 YSYEKL. This CDR3 is 15 amino acids long. The CDR3 is CASSQALTRGYEQFF. CDR3 nucleotide sequence: TGCGCCAGCAGCCAAGCACTAACCCGGGGGTATGAGCAGTTCTTC.

The V call is TRBV20-1, the J call TRBJ1-5; maybe TRBD1 (5 bases). Trimming stripped 5 bases from V and 10 bases from J, with 21 bases between. The CDR3 contains 14 residues. The germline gives CDR1 DFQATT, CDR2 SNEGSKA (reference sequence). The CDR3 sequence: CSAGLGDRVGPQHF. CDR3 sequence (DNA): TGCAGTGCTGGGTTGGGCGACAGAGTAGGTCCCCAGCATTTT.

The V and J genes are TRBV3-1 and TRBJ2-7, with 8 bases identical to TRBD2. Germline loops: CDR1 LGHDT, CDR2 YNNKEL (reference sequence). The CDR3 has 16 residues. Unmatched junction bases numbered 10, after V lost 0 bases and J lost 6 bases. The CDR3: CASSQEGAGGTGEQYF. The CDR3 coding sequence is TGTGCCAGCAGCCAAGAAGGGGCGGGGGGTACGGGCGAGCAGTACTTC.